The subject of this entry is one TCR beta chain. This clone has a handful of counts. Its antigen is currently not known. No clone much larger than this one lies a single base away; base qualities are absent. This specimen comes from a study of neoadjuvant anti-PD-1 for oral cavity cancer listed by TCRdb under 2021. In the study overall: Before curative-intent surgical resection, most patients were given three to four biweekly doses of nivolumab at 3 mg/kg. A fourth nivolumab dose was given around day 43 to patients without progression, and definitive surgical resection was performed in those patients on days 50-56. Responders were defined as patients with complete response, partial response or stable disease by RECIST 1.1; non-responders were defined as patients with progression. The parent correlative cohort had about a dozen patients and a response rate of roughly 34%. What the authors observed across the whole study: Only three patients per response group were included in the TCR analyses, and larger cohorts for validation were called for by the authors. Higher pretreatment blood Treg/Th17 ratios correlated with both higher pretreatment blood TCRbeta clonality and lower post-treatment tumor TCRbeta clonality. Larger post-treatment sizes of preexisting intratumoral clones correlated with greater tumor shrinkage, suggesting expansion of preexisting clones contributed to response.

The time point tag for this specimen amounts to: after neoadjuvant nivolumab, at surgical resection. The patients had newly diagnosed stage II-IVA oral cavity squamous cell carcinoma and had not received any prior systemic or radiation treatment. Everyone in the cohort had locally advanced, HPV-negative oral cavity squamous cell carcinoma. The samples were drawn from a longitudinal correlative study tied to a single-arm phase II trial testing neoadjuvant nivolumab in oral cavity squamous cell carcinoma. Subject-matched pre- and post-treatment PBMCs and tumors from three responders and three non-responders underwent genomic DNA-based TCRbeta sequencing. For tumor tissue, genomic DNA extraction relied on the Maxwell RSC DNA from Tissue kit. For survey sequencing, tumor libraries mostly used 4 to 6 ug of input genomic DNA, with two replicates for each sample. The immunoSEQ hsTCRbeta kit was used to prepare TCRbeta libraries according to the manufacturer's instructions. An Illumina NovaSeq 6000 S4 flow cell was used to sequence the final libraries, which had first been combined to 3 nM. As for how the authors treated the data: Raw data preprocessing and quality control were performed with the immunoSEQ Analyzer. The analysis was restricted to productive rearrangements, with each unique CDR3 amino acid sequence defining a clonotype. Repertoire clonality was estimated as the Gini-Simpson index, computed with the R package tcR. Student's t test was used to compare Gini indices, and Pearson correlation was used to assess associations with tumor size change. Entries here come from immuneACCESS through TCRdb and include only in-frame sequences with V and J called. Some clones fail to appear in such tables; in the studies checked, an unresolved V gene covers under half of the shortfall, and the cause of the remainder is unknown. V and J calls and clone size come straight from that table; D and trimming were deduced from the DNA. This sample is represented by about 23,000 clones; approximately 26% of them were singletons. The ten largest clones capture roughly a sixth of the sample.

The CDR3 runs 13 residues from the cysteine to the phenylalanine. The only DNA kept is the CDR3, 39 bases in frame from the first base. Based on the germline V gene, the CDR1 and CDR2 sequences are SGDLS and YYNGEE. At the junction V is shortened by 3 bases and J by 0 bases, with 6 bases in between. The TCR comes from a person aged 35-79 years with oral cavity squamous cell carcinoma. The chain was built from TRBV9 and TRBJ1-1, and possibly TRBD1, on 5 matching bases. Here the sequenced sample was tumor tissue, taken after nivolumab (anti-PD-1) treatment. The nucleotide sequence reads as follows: TGTGCCAGCAGCGAGACAGTGAACACTGAAGCTTTCTTT. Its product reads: CASSETVNTEAFF.